Each of the 28 T cell receptor beta chains below was sequenced from the same sample in a study of blood T cell repertoires in COVID-19. Only in-frame clones appear in the TCRdb table, and some are missing; sequencing was by immunoSEQ multiplex PCR. Here the sample spans some 87,000 clones, about 82% being singletons. Sequences were obtained from peripheral blood. The receptors originated from a woman aged 70-85 years with active or convalescent COVID-19.

This clone was detected only once. The rearrangement joins TRBV2 to TRBJ1-1; unclear D gene. The CDR3 runs to 12 residues. Germline V CDR1 and CDR2: SNHLY, FYNNEI. Trimming took off 7 bases at V and 1 base at J, with 7 bases between the two ends. The CDR3 DNA reads TGTGCCAGCAATCGGGAGAACACTGAAGCTTTCTTT. This sequence encodes CASNRENTEAFF. Together with reference TRBV2 and TRBJ1-1, the CDR3 gives the full variable domain: EPEVTQTPSHQVTQMGQEVILRCVPISNHLYFYWYRQILGQKVEFLVSFYNNEISEKSEIFDDQFSVERPDGSNFTLKIRSTKLEDSAMYFCASNRENTEAFFGQGTRLTVV.

The rearrangement links TRBV6-5 to TRBJ1-4, with D possibly TRBD1 on 6 matching bases. V was clipped by 6 bases and J by 7 bases, with 18 bases between them. Germline lookup yields CDR1 MNHEY and CDR2 SVGAGI. The CDR3 sequence is 15 residues long. The CDR3, as DNA: TGTGCCAGCAGGCCGGTCGGGAGGGGGGGTGAAAAACTGTTTTTT. Protein sequence: CASRPVGRGGEKLFF.

The V call is TRBV5-4, the J call TRBJ2-7, with 11 positions matching TRBD1. With V trimmed by 3 bases and J by 8 bases, 10 bases remained unmatched. Germline loops: CDR1 SGHNT, CDR2 YYREEE (reference sequence). The CDR3 loop spans 15 amino acids. The CDR3 spells CASSSQGTGGGKQYF. The CDR3 nucleotides are TGTGCCAGCAGCTCACAGGGGACAGGGGGGGGAAAGCAGTACTTC. Complete variable domain (other parts from reference TRBV5-4 and TRBJ2-7): ETGVTQSPTHLIKTRGQQVTLRCSSQSGHNTVSWYQQALGQGPQFIFQYYREEENGRGNFPPRFSGLQFPNYSSELNVNALELDDSALYLCASSSQGTGGGKQYFGPGTRLTVT.

This chain connects TRBV2 to TRBJ1-2; 8 bases match TRBD1. Germline V gives CDR1 SNHLY, CDR2 FYNNEI. CDR3 length: 16 residues. V dropped 6 bases and J dropped 5; count of bases not matched to a gene: 14. This chain's CDR3 is CASRISGQGSLYGYTF. The CDR3 DNA reads as TGTGCCAGCAGAATATCTGGACAGGGCAGCCTATATGGCTACACCTTC.

This clone was found a few times. The chain employs TRBV19 and TRBJ2-5, with no clear D. Trimming removed 3 bases at V and 5 bases at J, with 16 bases between. Looked up from germline, CDR1 is LNHDA and CDR2 is SQIVND (reference sequence). The CDR3 extends over 15 amino acids. The CDR3 loop reads CASSISQVVRETQYF. The CDR3 nucleotides are TGTGCCAGTAGTATTTCGCAGGTGGTTCGGGAGACCCAGTACTTC.

V gene TRBV6-1 combines with J gene TRBJ1-1, with 8 bases aligning to TRBD1. The CDR3 consists of 12 residues. J lost 10 bases, V lost 3 bases, and 4 bases had no gene match. Germline CDR1 MNHNS, CDR2 SASEGT. CDR3 protein: CASSDRGRSAFF. The CDR3 DNA follows: TGTGCCAGCAGTGACAGGGGGCGTTCAGCTTTCTTT.

This rearrangement joins TRBV7-2 to TRBJ2-1, with 14 nucleotides matching TRBD2. Germline V gene data show CDR1 as SGHTA and CDR2 as FQGNSA. The CDR3 totals 18 residues. V gave up 5 bases and J gave up 12 bases; unmatched junction bases: 18. The CDR3 region is CASSQKSVGLAGVRGQFF. The CDR3 DNA sequence: TGTGCCAGCAGCCAGAAGTCCGTGGGACTAGCGGGGGTCCGGGGGCAGTTCTTC. The full variable domain, with the rest looked up from reference TRBV7-2 and TRBJ2-1, is GAGVSQSPSNKVTEKGKDVELRCDPISGHTALYWYRQSLGQGLEFLIYFQGNSAPDKSGLPSDRFSAERTGGSVSTLTIQRTQQEDSAVYLCASSQKSVGLAGVRGQFFGPGTRLTVL.

This chain connects TRBV10-3 to TRBJ2-1; D possibly corresponds to TRBD1 (6 bases). The CDR3 spans 15 residues. Germline V gives CDR1 ENHRY, CDR2 SYGVKD. V lost 3 bases and J lost 7, with 16 bases in between. CDR3 protein: CAISDSGATMNEQFF. The CDR3 nucleotides read TGTGCCATCAGTGACTCAGGGGCGACCATGAATGAGCAGTTCTTC.

The rearrangement uses TRBV9 and TRBJ2-1, with 11 nucleotides matching TRBD2. The CDR3 length is 16 residues. Trimming cost V 0 bases and J 5 bases; bases outside gene matches: 4. Germline V lookup: CDR1 SGDLS, CDR2 YYNGEE. The DNA of the CDR3 is TGTGCCAGCAGCGTAGTGTCTAGCGGGGGGAACAATGAGCAGTTCTTC. This sequence encodes CASSVVSSGGNNEQFF. Filled out from reference TRBV9 and TRBJ2-1, the complete variable domain reads DSGVTQTPKHLITATGQRVTLRCSPRSGDLSVYWYQQSLDQGLQFLIQYYNGEERAKGNILERFSAQQFPDLHSELNLSSLELGDSALYFCASSVVSSGGNNEQFFGPGTRLTVL.

The CDR3 coding sequence is TGTGCCAGCAGTGTTAAAGGGGACACTGAAGCTTTCTTT. The encoded protein is CASSVKGDTEAFF. The chain has TRBV2 and TRBJ1-1; D possibly corresponds to TRBD1 (5 bases). This CDR3 comprises 13 residues. Germline V gives CDR1 SNHLY, CDR2 FYNNEI. V was clipped by 4 bases and J by 3 bases, with 9 bases between them. Full variable domain (remainder filled in from reference TRBV2 and TRBJ1-1): EPEVTQTPSHQVTQMGQEVILRCVPISNHLYFYWYRQILGQKVEFLVSFYNNEISEKSEIFDDQFSVERPDGSNFTLKIRSTKLEDSAMYFCASSVKGDTEAFFGQGTRLTVV.

The J gene is TRBJ1-2, the V gene TRBV7-9, with D tentatively TRBD1 (5 bases). Germline V gene data show CDR1 as SEHNR and CDR2 as FQNEAQ (reference sequence). The CDR3 loop spans 15 amino acids. V was cut by 5 bases and J by 0 bases, with 13 bases left in between. CDR3 region: CASSRSGTANYGYTF. For the CDR3, the DNA is TGTGCCAGCAGCCGCAGCGGGACGGCTAACTATGGCTACACCTTC.

The CDR3 DNA reads TGCGCCAGCTCTGGGAGGACGACCGGGACTAGCGAGGGCGAGCAGTACTTC. Translation gives CASSGRTTGTSEGEQYF. The chain recombines TRBV5-1 with TRBJ2-7; TRBD2 matches 10 bases. In germline, CDR1 is SGHRS, CDR2 YFSETQ. This CDR3 has 17 residues. V shed 7 bases, J shed 6 bases, and the junction held 19 bases outside the gene matches.

The chain couples TRBV11-2 to TRBJ2-7, with D perhaps matching TRBD2 (7 bases). The CDR3 has 15 amino acids. The V gene lost 5 bases and the J gene lost 3 bases, with 17 bases spanning the gap. The germline V gene has CDR1 SGHAT and CDR2 FQNNGV. The DNA for the CDR3 is TGTGCCAGCAGCACACTTAGAGGGGGGGGCTACGAGCAGTACTTC. This sequence encodes CASSTLRGGGYEQYF.

J is TRBJ1-2 and V is TRBV28; D might be TRBD1 (6 bases). Trimming took off 5 bases at V and 0 bases at J, with 7 bases between the two ends. Germline CDR1 and CDR2: MDHEN and SYDVKM. The CDR3 totals 13 residues. CDR3 sequence reads: CASSRTANYGYTF. The CDR3 DNA is TGTGCCAGCAGTCGGACAGCTAACTATGGCTACACCTTC.

V is TRBV10-3 and J is TRBJ2-5, with 8 bases matching TRBD2. This CDR3 has 13 residues. Germline-derived CDR1 and CDR2 are ENHRY and SYGVKD. Unmatched junction bases numbered 3, after V lost 8 bases and J lost 1 base. As DNA, the CDR3 is TGTGCCATCGGGGGGACTAGCCAAGAGACCCAGTACTTC. It specifies CAIGGTSQETQYF.

This chain uses TRBV6-2 or TRBV6-3 with TRBJ2-1; the match to TRBD2 covers 8 bases. The V segment lost 5 bases and the J segment 6 bases; nucleotides outside the gene matches: 9. There are 15 residues in the CDR3. CDR1 and CDR2 (germline): MNHEY, SVGEGT. The CDR3 nucleotides read TGTGCCAGCAGTCCGCGGGGGGCCAGGGCCAATGAGCAGTTCTTC. Translated: CASSPRGARANEQFF.

The V gene is TRBV3-1 (or the pseudogene TRBV3-2), the J gene TRBJ2-1; D may be TRBD1 (5 bases). The V end lost 4 bases, the J end lost 1 base, and 14 bases lay between the germline ends. Germline V gives CDR1 LGHDT, CDR2 YNNKEL (reference sequence). The CDR3 contains 16 residues. The CDR3, as DNA: TGTGCCAGCAGCCCATACAGGACCTCTTCCTACAATGAGCAGTTCTTC. It codes for CASSPYRTSSYNEQFF.

The rearrangement joins TRBV6-6 to TRBJ1-3, with 9 bases lining up with TRBD1. The junction had 10 bases not matched to a gene; V was cut back by 5 bases and J by 2 bases. The CDR3 runs to 17 residues. Germline values: CDR1 MNHNY, CDR2 SVGAGI (reference sequence). CDR3 sequence: CASSPTDRGRTGNTIYF. The CDR3 DNA is TGTGCCAGCAGTCCGACGGACAGGGGAAGGACTGGAAACACCATATATTTT.

This chain joins TRBV11-1 and TRBJ2-2; possible D gene TRBD2, 6 bases. CDR1 and CDR2 from the germline V gene are SGHAT and FQDESV (reference sequence). Trimming removed 2 bases from V and 1 base from J, with 8 bases in between. The CDR3 contains 15 residues. CDR3 loop: CASSLSGGNTGELFF. The CDR3, as DNA: TGTGCCAGCAGCTTATCCGGGGGGAACACCGGGGAGCTGTTTTTT.

The chain recombines TRBV6-1 with TRBJ1-2, with D perhaps TRBD1 (5 bases). V was pared by 2 bases and J by 4 bases, with 14 bases between. Germline CDR1 and CDR2: MNHNS and SASEGT. The CDR3 runs to 15 residues. This CDR3 reads CASSEFQGLGYGYTF. CDR3 nucleotides: TGTGCCAGCAGTGAATTTCAGGGACTCGGCTATGGCTACACCTTC.

The CDR3 spells CASSYSINEATVGYTF. The CDR3 DNA sequence: TGTGCCAGCAGTTACTCGATTAACGAGGCTACCGTTGGCTACACCTTC. This sequence joins TRBV6-5 and TRBJ1-2, with D unclear. This CDR3 spans 16 amino acids. Germline V gene sequence: CDR1 MNHEY, CDR2 SVGAGI. Trimming pared 0 bases from V and 7 bases from J, leaving 18 bases between.

J is TRBJ2-2 and V is TRBV5-1; 9 bases agree with TRBD2. This CDR3 has 16 residues. Trimming at V came to 3 bases and at J to 8 bases, leaving 11 bases not matched to a gene. Germline V gene lookup returns CDR1 SGHRS and CDR2 YFSETQ. CDR3 in amino acids: CASSSPSAGGSGELFF. DNA for the CDR3: TGCGCCAGCAGCTCGCCCTCGGCGGGGGGGTCAGGGGAGCTGTTTTTT.

The chain recombines TRBV7-8 with TRBJ2-7; perhaps TRBD2 as D (5 bases). Germline V gene lookup returns CDR1 SGHVS and CDR2 FQNEAQ. Trimming took off 1 base at V and 5 bases at J, with 18 bases between the two ends. CDR3 length equals 16 residues. The CDR3 loop is CASSLGLNGRVDEQYF. The CDR3 nucleotides are TGTGCCAGCAGCTTAGGGTTGAATGGGCGGGTGGACGAGCAGTACTTC.

The chain employs TRBV14 and TRBJ2-5, with 8 bases identical to TRBD2. The germline V gene encodes CDR1 SGHDN and CDR2 FVKESK. V dropped 4 bases and J dropped 2; count of bases not matched to a gene: 9. The CDR3 spans 16 residues. The CDR3 reads CASSRSGGGRQETQYF. CDR3 bases: TGTGCCAGCAGCCGGTCCGGCGGGGGGAGGCAAGAGACCCAGTACTTC.

The chain has TRBV27 and TRBJ2-1; weak D call: TRBD2 (6 bases). The CDR3 sequence is 13 residues long. Germline-derived CDR1 and CDR2 are MNHEY and SMNVEV (reference sequence). V lost 2 bases and J lost 16, with 18 bases in between. For the CDR3, the DNA is TGTGCCAGCAGTTTACTCCGCGGGGATTCTTCATTCTTC. Translating gives CASSLLRGDSSFF.

The chain joins TRBV28 to TRBJ1-6; a weak D match, TRBD1 (5 bases). CDR3 length: 15 amino acids. V was trimmed by 5 bases and J by 6 bases, leaving 14 bases between them. The germline CDR1 and CDR2 sequences are MDHEN and SYDVKM. The CDR3 sequence is CASSRRVSLNSPLHF. CDR3 sequence (DNA): TGTGCCAGCAGTCGCAGGGTGAGCCTTAATTCACCCCTCCACTTT. The variable domain in full, with the rest retrieved from reference TRBV28 and TRBJ1-6, is DVKVTQSSRYLVKRTGEKVFLECVQDMDHENMFWYRQDPGLGLRLIYFSYDVKMKEKGDIPEGYSVSREKKERFSLILESASTNQTSMYLCASSRRVSLNSPLHFGNGTRLTVT.

V usage is TRBV19 and J usage is TRBJ1-5; 12 bases agree with TRBD1. V trimming: 5 bases; J trimming: 5 bases; junction bases outside the gene matches: 7. CDR1 and CDR2 from the germline V gene are LNHDA and SQIVND (reference sequence). The CDR3 runs to 16 residues. The CDR3 region has the DNA TGTGCCAGTAGTGCCCGGGACAGGGGGCTATATCAGCCCCAGCATTTT. Encoded protein: CASSARDRGLYQPQHF.

The chain recombines TRBV28 with TRBJ1-1; D perhaps matches TRBD1 (5 bases). From germline, CDR1 is MDHEN and CDR2 SYDVKM. The CDR3 totals 17 residues. Trimming took off 7 bases at V and 3 bases at J, with 24 bases between the two ends. The CDR3 is CASTLRGGGARYTEAFF. The CDR3 DNA reads as TGTGCCAGCACCCTACGGGGGGGAGGGGCTAGGTACACTGAAGCTTTCTTT.